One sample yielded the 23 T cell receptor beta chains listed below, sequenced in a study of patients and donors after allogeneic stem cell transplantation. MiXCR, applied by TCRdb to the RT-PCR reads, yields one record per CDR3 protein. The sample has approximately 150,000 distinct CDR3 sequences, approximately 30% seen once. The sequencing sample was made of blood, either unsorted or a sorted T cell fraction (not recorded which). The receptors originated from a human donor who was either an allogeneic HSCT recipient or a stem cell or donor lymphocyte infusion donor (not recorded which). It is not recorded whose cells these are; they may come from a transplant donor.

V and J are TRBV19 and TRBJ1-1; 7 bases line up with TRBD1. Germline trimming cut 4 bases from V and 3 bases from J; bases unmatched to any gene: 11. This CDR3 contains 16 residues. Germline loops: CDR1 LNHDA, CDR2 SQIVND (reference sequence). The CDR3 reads CASSKRQGPTYTEAFF. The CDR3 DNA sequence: TGTGCCAGTAGTAAACGACAGGGCCCTACTTACACTGAAGCTTTCTTT.

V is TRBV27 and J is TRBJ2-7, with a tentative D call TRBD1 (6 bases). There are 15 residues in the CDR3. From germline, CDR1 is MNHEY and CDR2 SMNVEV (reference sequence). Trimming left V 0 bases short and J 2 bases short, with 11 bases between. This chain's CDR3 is CASSLSHRVTYEQYF. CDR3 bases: TGTGCCAGCAGTTTATCTCACAGGGTAACCTACGAGCAGTACTTC.

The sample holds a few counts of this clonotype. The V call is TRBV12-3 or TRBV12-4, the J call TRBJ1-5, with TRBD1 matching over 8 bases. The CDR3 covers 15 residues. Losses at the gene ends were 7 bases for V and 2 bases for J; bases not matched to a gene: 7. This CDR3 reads CASTETGGGNQPQHF. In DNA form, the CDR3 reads TGTGCCAGCACCGAAACAGGGGGAGGCAATCAGCCCCAGCATTTT.

CDR3 in DNA: TGCGCCAGCAGCCAAGGTAGGGACACTGAAGCTTTCTTT. Its protein is CASSQGRDTEAFF. J is TRBJ1-1 and V is TRBV4-3; no clear D gene. Germline V CDR1 and CDR2: LGHNA, YSLEER. Between the trimmed V and J ends, which lost 1 base and 3 bases, there was a span of 6 bases. The CDR3 totals 13 residues.

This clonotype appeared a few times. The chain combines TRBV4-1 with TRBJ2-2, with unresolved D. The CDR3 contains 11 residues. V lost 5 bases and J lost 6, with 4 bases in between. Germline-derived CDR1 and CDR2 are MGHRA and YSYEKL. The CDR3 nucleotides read TGCGCCAGCAGCGGACCCGGGGAGCTGTTTTTT. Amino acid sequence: CASSGPGELFF.

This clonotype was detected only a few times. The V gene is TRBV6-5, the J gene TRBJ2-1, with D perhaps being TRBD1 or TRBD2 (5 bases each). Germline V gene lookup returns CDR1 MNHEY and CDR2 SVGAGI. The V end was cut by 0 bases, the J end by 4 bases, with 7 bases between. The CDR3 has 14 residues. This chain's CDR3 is CASSYSGVYNEQFF. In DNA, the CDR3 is TGTGCCAGCAGTTACTCGGGGGTATACAATGAGCAGTTCTTC.

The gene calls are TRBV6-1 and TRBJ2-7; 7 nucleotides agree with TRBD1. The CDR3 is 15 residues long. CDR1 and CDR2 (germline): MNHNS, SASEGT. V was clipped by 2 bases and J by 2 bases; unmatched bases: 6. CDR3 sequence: CASSESQGIPYEQYF. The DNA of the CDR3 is TGTGCCAGCAGTGAATCACAGGGGATCCCCTACGAGCAGTACTTC.

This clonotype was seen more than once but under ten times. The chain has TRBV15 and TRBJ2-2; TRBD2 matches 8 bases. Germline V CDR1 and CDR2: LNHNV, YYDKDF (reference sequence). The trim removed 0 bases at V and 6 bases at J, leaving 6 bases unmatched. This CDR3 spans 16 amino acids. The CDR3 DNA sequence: TGTGCCACCAGCAGAGATTTACAGACTAGCGCCGGGGAGCTGTTTTTT. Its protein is CATSRDLQTSAGELFF.

CDR3 nucleotides: TGCGCCAGCAGCCAAGTGGTGGGAGGGCCGATAGAGCAGTTCTTC. Protein product: CASSQVVGGPIEQFF. The chain employs TRBV4-1 and TRBJ2-1; 7 positions match TRBD2. The V and J ends lost 1 base and 10 bases, in that order; junction bases with no gene match: 10. In germline, CDR1 is MGHRA, CDR2 YSYEKL. CDR3 size: 15 residues.

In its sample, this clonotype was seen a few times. The CDR3 is CASSSRGYRTDTQYF. For the CDR3, the DNA is TGTGCCAGCAGTTCCAGGGGGTACCGCACAGATACGCAGTATTTT. The rearrangement joins TRBV6-2 or TRBV6-3 to TRBJ2-3; TRBD1 agrees at 7 bases. V was clipped by 4 bases and J by 1 base; unmatched bases: 5. CDR3 length: 15 amino acids. Germline V CDR1 and CDR2: MNHEY, SVGEGT.

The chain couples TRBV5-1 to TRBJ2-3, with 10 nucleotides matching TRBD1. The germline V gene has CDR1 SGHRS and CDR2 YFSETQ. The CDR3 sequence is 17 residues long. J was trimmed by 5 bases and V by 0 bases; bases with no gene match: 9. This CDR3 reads CASSLAPGTGEQDTQYF. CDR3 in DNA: TGCGCCAGCAGCTTGGCCCCAGGGACAGGGGAACAAGATACGCAGTATTTT.

Here the CDR3 DNA reads TGTGCCAGCAGTGAAGACAGAAACTATGGCTACACCTTC. It yields the protein CASSEDRNYGYTF. V and J are TRBV2 and TRBJ1-2; D call uncertain. This CDR3 comprises 13 residues. V was pared by 1 base and J by 2 bases, with 5 bases between. From germline, CDR1 is SNHLY and CDR2 FYNNEI. The variable domain in full, completed from reference TRBV2 and TRBJ1-2, reads EPEVTQTPSHQVTQMGQEVILRCVPISNHLYFYWYRQILGQKVEFLVSFYNNEISEKSEIFDDQFSVERPDGSNFTLKIRSTKLEDSAMYFCASSEDRNYGYTFGSGTRLTVV.

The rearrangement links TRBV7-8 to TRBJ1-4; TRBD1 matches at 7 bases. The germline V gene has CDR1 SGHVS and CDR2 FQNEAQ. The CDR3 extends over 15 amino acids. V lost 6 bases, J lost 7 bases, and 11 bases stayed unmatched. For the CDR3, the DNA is TGTGCCAGCAGACATGAAGGGGGCCTCCTTGAAAAACTGTTTTTT. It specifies CASRHEGGLLEKLFF. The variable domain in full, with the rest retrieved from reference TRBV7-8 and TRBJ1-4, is GAGVSQSPRYKVAKRGQDVALRCDPISGHVSLFWYQQALGQGPEFLTYFQNEAQLDKSGLPSDRFFAERPEGSVSTLKIQRTQQEDSAVYLCASRHEGGLLEKLFFGSGTQLSVL.

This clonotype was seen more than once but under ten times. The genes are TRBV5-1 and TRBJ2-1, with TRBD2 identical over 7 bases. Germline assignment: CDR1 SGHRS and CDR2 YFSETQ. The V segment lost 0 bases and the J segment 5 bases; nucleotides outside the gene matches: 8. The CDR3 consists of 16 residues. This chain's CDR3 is CASSLAVLADDNEQFF. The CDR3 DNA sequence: TGCGCCAGCAGCTTGGCCGTGCTAGCGGATGACAATGAGCAGTTCTTC.

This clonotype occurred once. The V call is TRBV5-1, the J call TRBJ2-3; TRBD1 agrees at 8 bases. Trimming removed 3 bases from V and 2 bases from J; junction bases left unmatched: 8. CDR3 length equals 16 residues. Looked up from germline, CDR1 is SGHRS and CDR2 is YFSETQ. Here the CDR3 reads CASSSPRTGNTDTQYF. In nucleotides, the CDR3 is TGCGCCAGCAGCTCCCCCCGGACAGGGAACACAGATACGCAGTATTTT.

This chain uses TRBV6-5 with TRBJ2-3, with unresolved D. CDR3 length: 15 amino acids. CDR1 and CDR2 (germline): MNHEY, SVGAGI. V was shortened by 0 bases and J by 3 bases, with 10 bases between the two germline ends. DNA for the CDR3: TGTGCCAGCAGTTACTCGATTTTGGGGACAGATACGCAGTATTTT. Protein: CASSYSILGTDTQYF.

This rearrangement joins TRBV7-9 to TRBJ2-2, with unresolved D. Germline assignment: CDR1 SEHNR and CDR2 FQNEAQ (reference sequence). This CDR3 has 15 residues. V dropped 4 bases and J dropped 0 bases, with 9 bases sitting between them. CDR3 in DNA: TGTGCCAGCAGCTGGGCTACCGCGAACACCGGGGAGCTGTTTTTT. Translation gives CASSWATANTGELFF.

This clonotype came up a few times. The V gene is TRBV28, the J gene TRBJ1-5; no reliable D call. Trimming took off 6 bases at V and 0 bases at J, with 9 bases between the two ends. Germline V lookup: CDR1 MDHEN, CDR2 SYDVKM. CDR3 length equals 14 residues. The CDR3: CASRRIYSNQPQHF. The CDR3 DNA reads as TGTGCCAGCAGGCGGATCTATAGCAATCAGCCCCAGCATTTT.

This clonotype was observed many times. The chain's CDR3 is CASSLTGTNQPQHF. DNA of the CDR3: TGTGCCAGCAGTTTAACAGGTACCAATCAGCCCCAGCATTTT. This chain connects TRBV12-3 or TRBV12-4 to TRBJ1-5; possibly TRBD1 for D (5 bases). V dropped 2 bases and J dropped 3 bases, with 8 bases sitting between them. This CDR3 is built from 14 residues.

CDR3 region: CASRSPASGRGYEQYF. The CDR3 DNA reads TGTGCCAGCAGGTCCCCTGCTAGCGGGAGGGGATACGAGCAGTACTTC. This chain links TRBV27 with TRBJ2-7, with 12 bases that match TRBD2. The CDR3 runs to 16 residues. Germline CDR1 and CDR2: MNHEY and SMNVEV (reference sequence). V lost 6 bases to trimming and J lost 4 bases; unmatched junction nucleotides: 10.

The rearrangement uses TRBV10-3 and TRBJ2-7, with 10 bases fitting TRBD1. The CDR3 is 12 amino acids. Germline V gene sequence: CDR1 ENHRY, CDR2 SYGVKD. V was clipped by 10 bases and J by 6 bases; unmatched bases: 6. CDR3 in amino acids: CATTGGASEQYF. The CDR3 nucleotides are TGTGCCACGACAGGGGGCGCGTCCGAGCAGTACTTC.

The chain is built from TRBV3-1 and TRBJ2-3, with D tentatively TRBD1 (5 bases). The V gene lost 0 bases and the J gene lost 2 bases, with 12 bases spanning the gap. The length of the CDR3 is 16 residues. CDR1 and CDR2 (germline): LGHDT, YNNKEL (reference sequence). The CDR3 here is CASSQDRGQATDTQYF. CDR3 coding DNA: TGTGCCAGCAGCCAAGATCGAGGACAAGCCACAGATACGCAGTATTTT.

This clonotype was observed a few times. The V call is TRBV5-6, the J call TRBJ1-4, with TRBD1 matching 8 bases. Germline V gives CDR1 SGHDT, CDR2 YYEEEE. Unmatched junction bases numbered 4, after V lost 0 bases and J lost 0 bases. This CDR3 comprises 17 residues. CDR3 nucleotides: TGTGCCAGCAGCTTGGGACTGACAGGGGCAACTAATGAAAAACTGTTTTTT. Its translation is CASSLGLTGATNEKLFF.